The T cell receptor (beta chain) described here comes from a study of early T cells in non-severe SARS-CoV-2 infection. Looking at the study overall: With bulk RNA from unsorted whole blood as input, sequencing yielded unpaired chains.

This CDR3 is 14 amino acids long. From germline, CDR1 is SGHVS and CDR2 FNYEAQ. V dropped 4 bases and J dropped 2 bases, with 11 bases sitting between them. General study points: VDJdb matching favored anti-spike CD8 responses, missing private and CD4 specificities.

Each single cDNA molecule received a unique molecular identifier. TCRdb fed the 5' RACE reads into MiXCR, producing one record per CDR3 protein. The sample shows 80,000 to 100,000 distinct CDR3 sequences, approximately 14% of them seen only once. This clonotype has only a few counts. Its matching antigen is unknown. The chain links TRBV7-6 to TRBJ1-1; D remains ambiguous. Specimen: whole blood. The clonotype was recovered from an adult who was a healthcare worker with PCR-confirmed SARS-CoV-2 infection or an uninfected control (not recorded which). CDR3 amino acids: CASSSSALNTEAFF. The CDR3 nucleotides read TGTGCCAGCAGCTCCTCGGCTCTTAACACTGAAGCTTTCTTT.